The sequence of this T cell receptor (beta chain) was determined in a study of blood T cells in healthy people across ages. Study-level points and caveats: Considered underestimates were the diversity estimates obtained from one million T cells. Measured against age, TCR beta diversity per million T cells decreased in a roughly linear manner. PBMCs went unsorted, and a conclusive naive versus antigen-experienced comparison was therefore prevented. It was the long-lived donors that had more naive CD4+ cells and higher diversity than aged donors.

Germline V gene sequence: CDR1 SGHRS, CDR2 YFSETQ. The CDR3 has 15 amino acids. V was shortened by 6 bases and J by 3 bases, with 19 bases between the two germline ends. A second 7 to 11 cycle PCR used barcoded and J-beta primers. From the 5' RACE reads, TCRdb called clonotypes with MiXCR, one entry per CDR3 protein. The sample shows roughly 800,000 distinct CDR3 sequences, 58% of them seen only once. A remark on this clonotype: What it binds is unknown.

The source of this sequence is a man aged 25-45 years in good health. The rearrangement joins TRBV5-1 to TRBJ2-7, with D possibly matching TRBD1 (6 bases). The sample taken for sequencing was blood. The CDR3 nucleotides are TGCGCCAGCAAGGTGGCCACAGGGCTCGACTACGAGCAGTACTTC. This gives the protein CASKVATGLDYEQYF.